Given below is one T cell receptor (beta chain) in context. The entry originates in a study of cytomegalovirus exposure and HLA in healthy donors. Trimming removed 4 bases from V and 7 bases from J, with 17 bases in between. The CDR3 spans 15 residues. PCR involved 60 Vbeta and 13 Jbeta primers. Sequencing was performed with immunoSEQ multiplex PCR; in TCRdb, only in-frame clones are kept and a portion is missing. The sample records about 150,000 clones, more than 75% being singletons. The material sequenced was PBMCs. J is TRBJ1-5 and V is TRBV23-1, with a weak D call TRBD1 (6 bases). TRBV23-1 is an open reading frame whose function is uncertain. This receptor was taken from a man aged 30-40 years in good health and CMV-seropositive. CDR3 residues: CASSLGVGAGQPQHF. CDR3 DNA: TGCGCCAGCAGTCTAGGGGTGGGGGCGGGCCAGCCCCAGCATTTT.